The 25 T cell receptor beta chains below all came from one sample that was sequenced in a study of shared clonotypes between healthy human individuals. The protocol was immunoSEQ multiplex PCR, while the TCRdb copy is restricted to in-frame clones and leaves out a portion. The repertoire has about 2.5 million clones, around 90% of them found once; the top ten carry 0.37%. Source material: naive CD4+ T cells from PBMCs. Specified subset: CD45RA+ positively selected. The receptors come from a man in his late teens or twenties in good health. Some clones in this sample may be carry-over from other donors' samples.

The V and J genes are TRBV9 and TRBJ2-2; 16 positions agree with TRBD2. Trimming cost V 3 bases and J 5 bases; bases outside gene matches: 4. The CDR3 runs to 17 residues. Germline CDR1 and CDR2: SGDLS and YYNGEE. The CDR3 bases are TGTGCCAGCAGCGGGGGACTAGCGGGAGGGCTAACCGGGGAGCTGTTTTTT. Its translation is CASSGGLAGGLTGELFF.

This clone appeared once. The chain uses TRBV27 and TRBJ2-2; TRBD2 might be the D (5 bases). Germline V CDR1 and CDR2: MNHEY, SMNVEV (reference sequence). There are 15 residues in the CDR3. With 3 bases removed from V and 0 bases from J, the gap between germline ends came to 8 bases. The CDR3 loop is CASSFERANTGELFF. CDR3 nucleotide sequence: TGTGCCAGCAGTTTTGAGAGGGCGAACACCGGGGAGCTGTTTTTT.

The rearrangement joins TRBV7-8 to TRBJ2-2, with D unclear. V gave up 4 bases and J gave up 1 base, with 7 bases separating them. The CDR3 has 14 residues. Germline loops: CDR1 SGHVS, CDR2 FQNEAQ. This CDR3 is CASSSTLNTGELFF. CDR3 coding DNA: TGTGCCAGCAGCTCAACTCTGAACACCGGGGAGCTGTTTTTT.

V usage is TRBV5-1 and J usage is TRBJ2-1, with 9 bases matching TRBD1. The CDR3 is made up of 14 amino acids. Trimming at V came to 5 bases and at J to 4 bases, leaving 4 bases not matched to a gene. Germline-derived CDR1 and CDR2 are SGHRS and YFSETQ. CDR3 residues: CASRGTGTYNEQFF. The DNA for the CDR3 is TGCGCCAGCAGAGGGACAGGGACTTACAATGAGCAGTTCTTC.

The genes are TRBV30 and TRBJ1-2; tentative D call: TRBD1 (5 bases). V was pared by 2 bases and J by 8 bases, with 21 bases between. Germline CDR1 is GTSNPN and CDR2 is SVGIG (reference sequence). There are 15 residues in the CDR3. The CDR3 DNA is TGTGCCTGGAGTCAAAATACAGCGGGGGGTTACGGCTACACCTTC. Translated, it gives CAWSQNTAGGYGYTF.

The rearrangement joins TRBV28 to TRBJ2-1, with TRBD2 identical over 11 bases. The CDR3 contains 15 residues. Germline V gene sequence: CDR1 MDHEN, CDR2 SYDVKM. Trimming cost V 11 bases and J 2 bases; bases outside gene matches: 8. The CDR3 spells CAGTSGSIAYNEQFF. DNA of the CDR3: TGTGCCGGCACTAGCGGGAGTATCGCCTACAATGAGCAGTTCTTC.

In the case of this clone: This specimen includes other DNA sequences encoding the same CDR3. The rearrangement joins TRBV20-1 to TRBJ1-1; D remains unclear. CDR1 and CDR2 from the germline V gene are DFQATT and SNEGSKA (reference sequence). This CDR3 has 11 amino acids. V was pared by 4 bases and J by 5 bases, with 8 bases between. The CDR3 coding sequence is TGCAGTGCTACCCCGGGAACTGAAGCTTTCTTT. Its translation: CSATPGTEAFF.

This clone has only one observation. One end of the junction fails to match germline, which may point to a read error. The V and J genes are TRBV5-1 and TRBJ2-7, with 9 bases matching TRBD2. Germline CDR1 reads SGHRS; CDR2 reads YFSETQ. This CDR3 is 13 amino acids long. DNA of the CDR3: TGCGCCAGCAGCTTGGCGGTTAGCGGGGGCACAGACTTC. Protein product: CASSLAVSGGTDF.

Regarding this clone: Other DNA sequences in this sample translate to the same CDR3. This chain joins TRBV28 and TRBJ1-2; D perhaps matches TRBD1 (6 bases). This CDR3 has 13 residues. Deletions cut 6 bases from V and 4 bases from J, with 12 bases between. CDR1 is MDHEN and CDR2 is SYDVKM in the germline V gene. CDR3 sequence: CASSQQGGYGYTF. The DNA for the CDR3 is TGTGCCAGCAGCCAACAGGGTGGCTATGGCTACACCTTC.

This clone was counted once. The chain has TRBV5-4 and TRBJ1-1; D is ambiguous. Trimming left V 3 bases short and J 4 bases short, with 13 bases between. In germline, CDR1 is SGHNT, CDR2 YYREEE (reference sequence). This CDR3 contains 14 residues. The DNA of the CDR3 is TGTGCCAGCAGCTCTCCGGGGAAGGCCACTGAAGCTTTCTTT. Protein sequence: CASSSPGKATEAFF.

This rearrangement joins TRBV2 to TRBJ1-1, with TRBD1 as a possible D gene (6 bases). Germline V gene lookup returns CDR1 SNHLY and CDR2 FYNNEI. CDR3 size: 12 residues. The V end lost 6 bases, the J end lost 8 bases, and 13 bases lay between the germline ends. As DNA, the CDR3 is TGTGCCAGCAGAGCCGACAGGCCCGAAGCTTTCTTT. Amino acid sequence: CASRADRPEAFF.

This chain uses TRBV29-1 with TRBJ1-2, with D unresolved. Per the germline V gene, CDR1 is SQVTM and CDR2 is ANQGSEA. Trimming left V 4 bases short and J 1 base short, with 10 bases between. The CDR3 has 13 residues. CDR3 in amino acids: CSVGRGFNYGYTF. In DNA form, the CDR3 reads TGCAGCGTTGGACGCGGATTTAACTATGGCTACACCTTC.

The V call is TRBV21-1, the J call TRBJ1-1; the table names TRBD1, a call not compared with the DNA. TRBV21-1 corresponds to a pseudogene. The CDR3 totals 13 residues. Here the CDR3 DNA reads TGTGCCAGCAGCAAAGGGGGGCTCACTGAAGCTTTCTTT. It encodes CASSKGGLTEAFF.

The V call is TRBV2, the J call TRBJ1-1; 8 bases match TRBD1. V trimming: 2 bases; J trimming: 1 base; junction bases outside the gene matches: 3. This CDR3 is 15 amino acids long. CDR1 is SNHLY and CDR2 is FYNNEI in the germline V gene. The CDR3 protein is CASSELGQANTEAFF. The CDR3 nucleotides are TGTGCCAGCAGTGAACTGGGACAGGCGAACACTGAAGCTTTCTTT.

The V gene is TRBV5-1, the J gene TRBJ2-7; 10 bases are shared with TRBD2. CDR3 length: 15 residues. J lost 7 bases, V lost 0 bases, and 7 bases had no gene match. In germline, CDR1 is SGHRS, CDR2 YFSETQ. Here the CDR3 DNA reads TGCGCCAGCAGCTTGGCCGGGACTAGCGTCCTTGAGCAGTACTTC. This sequence encodes CASSLAGTSVLEQYF.

V usage is TRBV5-1 and J usage is TRBJ2-7, with D possibly TRBD1 on 5 matching bases. V lost 2 bases and J lost 2, with 14 bases in between. Germline V gives CDR1 SGHRS, CDR2 YFSETQ. The length of the CDR3 is 15 residues. The CDR3 is CASSLNPQGTYEQYF. CDR3 bases: TGCGCCAGCAGCTTAAACCCCCAGGGCACCTACGAGCAGTACTTC.

The chain combines TRBV11-2 with TRBJ1-3; D not certain. The V gene lost 5 bases and the J gene lost 4 bases, with 12 bases spanning the gap. Germline V gene data show CDR1 as SGHAT and CDR2 as FQNNGV. This CDR3 spans 14 amino acids. As DNA, the CDR3 is TGTGCCAGCAGCACCATTGTATGGGGAAACACCATATATTTT. It specifies CASSTIVWGNTIYF.

As concerns this clone: The same CDR3 can be traced to other DNA sequences in this sample. The chain links TRBV5-1 to TRBJ1-4; the D gene is possibly TRBD1 (6 bases). CDR3 length: 14 residues. CDR1 and CDR2 (germline): SGHRS, YFSETQ. V dropped 0 bases and J dropped 6 bases, with 9 bases sitting between them. Here the CDR3 reads CASSLEGGDEKLFF. In nucleotides, the CDR3 is TGCGCCAGCAGCTTGGAAGGGGGGGATGAAAAACTGTTTTTT.

This chain links TRBV6-5 with TRBJ2-5; D is possibly TRBD1 (5 bases). The DNA end favors TRBJ2-7, so the J call may be wrong. Germline-derived CDR1 and CDR2 are MNHEY and SVGAGI. The CDR3 runs 11 residues. CDR3 in DNA: TGTGCCAGCAGCCAGGGCAACGAGCAGTACTTC. Translated: CASSQGNEQYF.

About this clone itself: This CDR3 is also generated by other DNA sequences in the sample. The chain employs TRBV18 and TRBJ1-4; D gene ambiguous. This CDR3 has 13 amino acids. Trimming took 3 bases from V and 6 from J, leaving 8 bases between them. Germline CDR1 KGHSH, CDR2 LQKENI. The CDR3 DNA is TGTGCCAGCTCACCTCGAAGGGATGAAAAACTGTTTTTT. Translation gives CASSPRRDEKLFF.

The rearrangement links TRBV6-5 to TRBJ1-5; D unclear. Germline V CDR1 and CDR2: MNHEY, SVGAGI. This CDR3 is 15 amino acids long. Trimming pared 6 bases from V and 4 bases from J, leaving 16 bases between. The chain's CDR3 is CASRPQAMVNQPQHF. The CDR3 DNA follows: TGTGCCAGCAGACCCCAGGCAATGGTGAATCAGCCCCAGCATTTT.

This clone was found a few times. This chain connects TRBV4-2 to TRBJ2-7; 13 nucleotides align to TRBD2. CDR3 length: 15 amino acids. The J segment lost 0 bases and the V segment lost 4 bases, leaving 0 bases of the junction unmatched. Germline assignment: CDR1 LGHNA and CDR2 YNFKEQ. This CDR3 is CASSRTSGSSYEQYF. The CDR3 DNA sequence: TGTGCCAGCAGCCGGACTAGCGGGAGCTCCTACGAGCAGTACTTC.

This clone was observed a handful of times. J is TRBJ1-2 and V is TRBV2, with no clear D. CDR1 is SNHLY and CDR2 is FYNNEI in the germline V gene. V was trimmed by 8 bases and J by 13 bases, leaving 14 bases between them. This CDR3 is 10 amino acids long. The CDR3 sequence is CASAEELATF. In nucleotides, the CDR3 is TGTGCCAGCGCCGAGGAGTTGGCCACCTTC.

The genes are TRBV6-5 and TRBJ1-1; D possibly corresponds to TRBD1 (5 bases). From germline, CDR1 is MNHEY and CDR2 SVGAGI. The V and J ends lost 2 bases and 5 bases respectively, with 15 bases between them. The CDR3 consists of 15 residues. CDR3 region: CASSYPRAGRTEAFF. CDR3 nucleotides: TGTGCCAGCAGTTACCCCAGGGCCGGGAGGACTGAAGCTTTCTTT.

V usage is TRBV20-1 and J usage is TRBJ2-7; no firm D call. The CDR3 loop spans 11 amino acids. Germline values: CDR1 DFQATT, CDR2 SNEGSKA (reference sequence). V was trimmed by 3 bases and J by 4 bases, leaving 7 bases between them. CDR3 bases: TGCAGTGCTAGTGCAGAGTACGAGCAGTACTTC. Its translation is CSASAEYEQYF.